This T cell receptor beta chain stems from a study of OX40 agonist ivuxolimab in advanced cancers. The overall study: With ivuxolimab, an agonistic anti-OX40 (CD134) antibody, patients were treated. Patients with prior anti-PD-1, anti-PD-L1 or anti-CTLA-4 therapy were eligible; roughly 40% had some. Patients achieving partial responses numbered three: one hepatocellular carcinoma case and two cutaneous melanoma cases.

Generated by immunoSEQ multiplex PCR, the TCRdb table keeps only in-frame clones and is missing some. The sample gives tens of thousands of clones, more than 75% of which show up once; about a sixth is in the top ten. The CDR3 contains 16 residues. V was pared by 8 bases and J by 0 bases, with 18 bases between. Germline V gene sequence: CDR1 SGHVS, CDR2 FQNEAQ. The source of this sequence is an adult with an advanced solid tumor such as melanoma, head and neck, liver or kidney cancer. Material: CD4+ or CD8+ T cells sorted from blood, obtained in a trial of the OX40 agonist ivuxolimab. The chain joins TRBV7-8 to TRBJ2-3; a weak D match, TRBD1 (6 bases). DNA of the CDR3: TGTGCCAGCTGGGTGGGGGCGGTAGCTAGCACAGATACGCAGTATTTT. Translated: CASWVGAVASTDTQYF.